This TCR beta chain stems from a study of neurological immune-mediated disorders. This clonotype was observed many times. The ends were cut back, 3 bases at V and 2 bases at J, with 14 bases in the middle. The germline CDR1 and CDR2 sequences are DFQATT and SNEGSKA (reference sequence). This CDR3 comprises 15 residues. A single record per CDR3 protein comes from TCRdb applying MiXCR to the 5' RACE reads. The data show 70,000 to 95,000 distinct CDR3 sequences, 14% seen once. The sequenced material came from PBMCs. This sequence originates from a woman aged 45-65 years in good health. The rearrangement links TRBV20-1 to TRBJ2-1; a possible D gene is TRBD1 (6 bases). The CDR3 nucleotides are TGCAGTGCTAGGGGGCCAGGGGCCCCCTACAATGAGCAGTTCTTC. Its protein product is CSARGPGAPYNEQFF.